The sequence of this TCR beta chain was determined in a study of blood T cell repertoires in COVID-19. Across the whole study: The cDNA or gDNA used as material had been derived from T cells, B-cell-depleted T cells, or PBMCs.

The CDR3 covers 17 residues. J was trimmed by 6 bases and V by 0 bases; bases with no gene match: 7. Per the germline V gene, CDR1 is SGHVS and CDR2 is FQNEAQ. The repertoire was sequenced with immunoSEQ multiplex PCR; TCRdb's copy has only in-frame clones and lacks some. Of some 97,000 clones listed, roughly 90% are singletons. The clonotype originates from a woman aged 55-70 years with acute or convalescent COVID-19. The V call is TRBV7-8, the J call TRBJ2-2; 10 bases are shared with TRBD2. Sample: peripheral blood. Written as DNA, the CDR3 is TGTGCCAGCAGCTTAGCACTAGCGGGACCCTCACCCGGGGAGCTGTTTTTT. Translating it yields CASSLALAGPSPGELFF. The variable domain in full, completed from reference TRBV7-8 and TRBJ2-2, reads GAGVSQSPRYKVAKRGQDVALRCDPISGHVSLFWYQQALGQGPEFLTYFQNEAQLDKSGLPSDRFFAERPEGSVSTLKIQRTQQEDSAVYLCASSLALAGPSPGELFFGEGSRLTVL.